This TCR beta chain was obtained from a study of cytomegalovirus exposure and HLA in healthy donors. V lost 4 bases to trimming and J lost 4 bases, with 22 bases between them. CDR3 length equals 17 residues. Germline CDR1 reads MNHNS; CDR2 reads SASEGT. Assay: immunoSEQ multiplex PCR; the TCRdb copy retains only in-frame clones and omits some. The sample contains some 100,000 clones, approximately 88% of which appear only once. Sequencing was carried out using PBMCs. This TCR derives from a young man in good health and CMV-seronegative. The J gene is TRBJ1-2, the V gene TRBV6-1; a weak D match, TRBD1 (6 bases). The CDR3: CASSAGRDTRETYGYTF. The DNA for the CDR3 is TGTGCCAGCAGTGCGGGCCGGGACACCCGTGAAACCTATGGCTACACCTTC.